These T cell receptor beta chains were read from a single sample in a study of graft-versus-host responses after intestinal transplantation. Profiling relied on immunoSEQ multiplex PCR, and the TCRdb table lists in-frame clones only, not all of them. The sample yields tens of thousands of clones, almost 90% seen once. Their target antigens are unknown. Material: unstimulated CD4+ T cells sorted from spleen or lymph node cells, obtained before intestinal transplant. These receptors came from a human donor who received an intestinal transplant. The CDR3 runs from the conserved cysteine through the conserved F or W. The D gene is left open where the match is weak. A row's size may be missing; if present it is once, few, many or a size class.

cdr3_length j_call v_call clone_size d_call cdr3_aa cdr3_nt
14 TRBJ1-1 TRBV5-1 - - CASSYGVGNTEAFF TGCGCCAGCAGCTACGGGGTAGGGAACACTGAAGCTTTCTTT
14 TRBJ1-1 TRBV6-1 - - CASREQGMNTEAFF TGTGCCAGCAGGGAACAGGGAATGAACACTGAAGCTTTCTTT
13 TRBJ2-1 TRBV2 - - CASTRSGGNEQFF TGTGCCAGCACCCGGAGCGGCGGCAATGAGCAGTTCTTC
15 TRBJ1-2 TRBV7-9 - TRBD1 CASSARDRSFYGYTF TGTGCCAGCAGCGCCCGGGACAGGAGTTTCTATGGCTACACCTTC
16 TRBJ2-7 TRBV9 - TRBD1 CASSPYDRVDRYEQYF TGTGCCAGCAGCCCTTACGACAGGGTAGACCGCTACGAGCAGTACTTC
15 TRBJ1-5 TRBV7-9 - TRBD1 CASSPPGQSNQPQHF TGTGCCAGCAGCCCCCCGGGACAGAGCAATCAGCCCCAGCATTTT
15 TRBJ2-3 TRBV5-1 once - CASSLAGGPTDTQYF TGCGCCAGCAGCTTGGCGGGCGGGCCAACAGATACGCAGTATTTT
14 TRBJ2-2 TRBV7-9 - TRBD2 CASSLTGGAGELFF TGTGCCAGCAGCTTAACCGGGGGGGCCGGGGAGCTGTTTTTT
16 TRBJ2-3 TRBV5-1 - TRBD1 CASSLTAGGLFDTQYF TGCGCCAGCAGCTTGACGGCAGGGGGCCTTTTTGATACGCAGTATTTT
15 TRBJ2-3 TRBV18 - TRBD2 CASSPQRGPGDTQYF TGTGCCAGCTCACCCCAGCGGGGCCCGGGGGATACGCAGTATTTT
14 TRBJ1-1 TRBV5-1 once - CASSLGRTNTEAFF TGCGCCAGCAGCTTGGGCAGAACGAACACTGAAGCTTTCTTT
14 TRBJ2-7 TRBV29-1 - TRBD2 CSVVGGGPSYEQYF TGCAGCGTTGTGGGGGGGGGACCTTCCTACGAGCAGTACTTC
14 TRBJ1-1 TRBV7-9 - - CASSLGQTDTEAFF TGTGCCAGCAGCTTAGGACAGACGGACACTGAAGCTTTCTTT
13 TRBJ2-1 TRBV11-2 once - CASSLTVGGEQFF TGTGCCAGCAGCCTTACAGTGGGGGGAGAGCAGTTCTTC
13 TRBJ1-1 TRBV29-1 once - CSVGGVLYTEAFF TGCAGCGTCGGGGGTGTTTTGTACACTGAAGCTTTCTTT
14 TRBJ2-2 TRBV27 once - CASSWGVRTGELFF TGTGCCAGCAGTTGGGGGGTGCGCACCGGGGAGCTGTTTTTT
15 TRBJ1-6 TRBV7-8 once TRBD1 CASSLGAGGNSPLHF TGTGCCAGCAGCTTAGGGGCAGGGGGGAATTCACCCCTCCACTTT
15 TRBJ1-5 TRBV5-6 - - CASSAETGSGQPQHF TGTGCCAGCAGCGCTGAAACAGGGTCGGGTCAGCCCCAGCATTTT
11 TRBJ1-1 TRBV29-1 - - CSVVGGLEAFF TGCAGCGTTGTCGGGGGACTTGAAGCTTTCTTT
16 TRBJ1-5 TRBV6-6 - - CASSYSGGGTYQPQHF TGTGCCAGCAGTTACTCGGGCGGGGGGACGTATCAGCCCCAGCATTTT
14 TRBJ2-1 TRBV25-1 - - CASSGGRTYNEQFF TGTGCCAGCAGTGGAGGCCGGACCTACAATGAGCAGTTCTTC
19 TRBJ2-3 TRBV7-3 - - CASSLRSGVGRVLTDTQYF TGTGCCAGCAGCTTAAGATCAGGGGTCGGGCGGGTCCTCACAGATACGCAGTATTTT
15 TRBJ1-1 TRBV5-5 once - CASSLGDRLNTEAFF TGTGCCAGCAGCTTAGGTGACAGACTGAACACTGAAGCTTTCTTT
12 TRBJ1-2 TRBV7-9 - - CASTRGGYGYTF TGTGCCAGCACCCGGGGGGGATACGGCTACACCTTC
14 TRBJ2-3 TRBV13 - TRBD2 CASSFTSGGDTQYF TGTGCCAGCAGCTTCACTAGCGGGGGGGATACGCAGTATTTT
15 TRBJ1-4 TRBV5-8 - - CASSPGSTGIEKLFF TGTGCCAGCAGCCCGGGAAGTACAGGGATTGAAAAACTGTTTTTT
17 TRBJ2-2 TRBV7-9 - TRBD1 CASTPPLGQGVTGELFF TGTGCCAGCACCCCTCCCCTCGGACAGGGGGTGACCGGGGAGCTGTTTTTT
14 TRBJ1-4 TRBV5-1 - TRBD1 CASSPGQGNEKLFF TGCGCCAGCAGCCCCGGACAGGGAAACGAAAAACTGTTTTTT